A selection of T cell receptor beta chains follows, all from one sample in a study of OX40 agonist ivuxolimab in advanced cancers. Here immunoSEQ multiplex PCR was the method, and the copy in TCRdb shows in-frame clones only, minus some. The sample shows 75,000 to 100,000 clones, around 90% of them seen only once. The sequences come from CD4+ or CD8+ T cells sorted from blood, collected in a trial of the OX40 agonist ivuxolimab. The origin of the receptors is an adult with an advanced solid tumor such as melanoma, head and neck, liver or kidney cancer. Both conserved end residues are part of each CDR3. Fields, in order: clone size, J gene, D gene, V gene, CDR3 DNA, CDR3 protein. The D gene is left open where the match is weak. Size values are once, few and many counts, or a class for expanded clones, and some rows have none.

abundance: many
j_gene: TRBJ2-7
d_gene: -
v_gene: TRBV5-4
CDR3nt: TGTGCCAGCAGCGCGGGACTCAGCTCCTACGAGCAGTACTTC
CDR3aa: CASSAGLSSYEQYF

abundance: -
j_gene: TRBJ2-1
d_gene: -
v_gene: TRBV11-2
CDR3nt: TGTGCCAGCAGCTTAGGGGTTTTTGAGGTAAATGAGCAGTTCTTC
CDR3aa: CASSLGVFEVNEQFF

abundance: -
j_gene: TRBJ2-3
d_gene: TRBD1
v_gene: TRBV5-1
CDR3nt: TGCGCCAGCAGCTTGAGGGACAGAAGCACAGATACGCAGTATTTT
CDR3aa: CASSLRDRSTDTQYF

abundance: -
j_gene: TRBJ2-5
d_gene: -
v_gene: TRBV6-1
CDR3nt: TGTGCCAGCGGAGGATCGGCCGAGACCCAGTACTTC
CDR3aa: CASGGSAETQYF

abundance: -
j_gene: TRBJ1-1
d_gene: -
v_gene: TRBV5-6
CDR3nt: TGTGCCAGCAGCTGGGCTACGGGGAACACTGAAGCTTTCTTT
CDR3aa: CASSWATGNTEAFF

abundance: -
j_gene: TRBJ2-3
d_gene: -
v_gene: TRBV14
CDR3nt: TGTGCCAGCAGCTCTGGTACAAATACGCAGTATTTT
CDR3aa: CASSSGTNTQYF

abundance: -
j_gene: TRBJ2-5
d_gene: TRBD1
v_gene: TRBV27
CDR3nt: TGTGCCACCCGACCTACCGGGACAGGGTTTTTTACGGAGACCCAGTACTTC
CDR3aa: CATRPTGTGFFTETQYF

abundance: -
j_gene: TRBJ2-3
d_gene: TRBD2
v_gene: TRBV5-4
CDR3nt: TGTGCCAGCAGCCCCGGACTAGCGGGGCGCCCTAGCACAGATACGCAGTATTTT
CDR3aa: CASSPGLAGRPSTDTQYF

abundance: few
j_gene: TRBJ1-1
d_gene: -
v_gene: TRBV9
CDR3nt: TGTGCCAGCAGCGCCCAGGACCTATCTGAAGCTTTCTTT
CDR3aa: CASSAQDLSEAFF

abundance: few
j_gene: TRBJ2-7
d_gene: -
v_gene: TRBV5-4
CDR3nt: TGTGCCAGCAGCTTGTACAGGGAGGGGTACGAGCAGTACTTC
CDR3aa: CASSLYREGYEQYF

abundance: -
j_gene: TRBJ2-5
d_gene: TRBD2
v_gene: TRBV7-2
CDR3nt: TGTGCCAGCAAATTTAGCGGGGGGGCGAGAGAGACCCAGTACTTC
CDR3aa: CASKFSGGARETQYF

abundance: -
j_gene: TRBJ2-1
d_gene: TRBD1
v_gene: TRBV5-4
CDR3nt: TGTGCCAGCAGCTTGAGGGACAGCCACCCCGAGAAATTCTTC
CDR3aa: CASSLRDSHPEKFF

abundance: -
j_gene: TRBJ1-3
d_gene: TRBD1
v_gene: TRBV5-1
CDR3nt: TGCGCCAGCAGCAATATGGGACAGGGTAATGGAAACACCATATATTTT
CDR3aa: CASSNMGQGNGNTIYF

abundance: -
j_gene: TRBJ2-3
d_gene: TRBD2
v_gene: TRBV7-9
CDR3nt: TGTGCCAGCAGCTTAACTAGCGGGCCCACAGATACGCAGTATTTT
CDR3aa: CASSLTSGPTDTQYF

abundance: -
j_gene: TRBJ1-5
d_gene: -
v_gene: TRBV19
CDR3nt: TGTGCCAGCTCCCGGGACGGCACCAATCAGCCCCAGCATTTT
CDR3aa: CASSRDGTNQPQHF

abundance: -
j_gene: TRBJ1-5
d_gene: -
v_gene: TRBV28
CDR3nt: TGTGCCAGCAGCTCGGACAGTCTACGGCAGCCCCAGCATTTT
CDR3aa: CASSSDSLRQPQHF

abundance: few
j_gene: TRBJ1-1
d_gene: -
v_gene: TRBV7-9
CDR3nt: TGTGCCAGCAGCTTAGGAGTCCAGGCTGGGTTGGACACTGAAGCTTTCTTT
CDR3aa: CASSLGVQAGLDTEAFF

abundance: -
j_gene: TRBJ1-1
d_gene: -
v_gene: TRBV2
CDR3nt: TGTGCCAGCAGTGCTGGTCTACGGACTGAAGCTTTCTTT
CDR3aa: CASSAGLRTEAFF

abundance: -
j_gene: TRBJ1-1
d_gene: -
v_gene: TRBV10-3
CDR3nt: TGTGCCATCAGTGATTGGGGGCAGGGGAAATCTGAAGCTTTCTTT
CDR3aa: CAISDWGQGKSEAFF

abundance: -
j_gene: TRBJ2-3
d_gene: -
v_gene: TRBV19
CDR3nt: TGTGCCAGTAGCTCTCAGGGAGATACGCAGTATTTT
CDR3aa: CASSSQGDTQYF

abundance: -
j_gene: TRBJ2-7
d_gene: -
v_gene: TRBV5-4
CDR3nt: TGTGCCAGCAGCTCTCAAAAGGGGCTCTCCTACGAGCAGTACTTC
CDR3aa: CASSSQKGLSYEQYF

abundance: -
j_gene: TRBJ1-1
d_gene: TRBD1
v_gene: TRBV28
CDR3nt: TGTGCCAGCAGTACGTACAGGGGCAACACTGAAGCTTTCTTT
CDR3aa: CASSTYRGNTEAFF

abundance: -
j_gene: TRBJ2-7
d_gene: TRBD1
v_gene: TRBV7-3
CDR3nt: TGTGCCAGCAGCTTATCAGGGGGCTACGAGCAGTACTTC
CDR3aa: CASSLSGGYEQYF

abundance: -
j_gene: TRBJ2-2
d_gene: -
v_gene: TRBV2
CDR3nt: TGTGCCAGCTCCCTCAGTGACTTATCCGGGGAGCTGTTTTTT
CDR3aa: CASSLSDLSGELFF

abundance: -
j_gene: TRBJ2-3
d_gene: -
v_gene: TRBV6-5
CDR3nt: TGTGCCAGCAAAAACTCGGACCGCGAGGAGTATTTT
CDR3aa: CASKNSDREEYF

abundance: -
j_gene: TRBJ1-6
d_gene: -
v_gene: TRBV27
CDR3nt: TGTGCCAGTACCAGGGACCCTAATTCACCCCTCCACTTT
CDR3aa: CASTRDPNSPLHF

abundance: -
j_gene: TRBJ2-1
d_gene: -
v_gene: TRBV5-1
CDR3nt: TGCGCCAGCAGCTGGTCCGGGAATGAGCAGTTCTTC
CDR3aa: CASSWSGNEQFF

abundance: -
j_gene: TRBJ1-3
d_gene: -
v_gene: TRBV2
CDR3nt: TGTGCCAGCAGGCCTGACTCTGGAAACACCATATATTTT
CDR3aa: CASRPDSGNTIYF

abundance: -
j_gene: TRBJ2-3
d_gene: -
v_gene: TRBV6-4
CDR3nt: TGTGCCAGCAGTGACCCCTCTCTAAGCACAGATACGCAGTATTTT
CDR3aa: CASSDPSLSTDTQYF

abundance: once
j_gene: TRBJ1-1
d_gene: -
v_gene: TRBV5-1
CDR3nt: TGCGCCAGCAGCTTGGAGGGCTCTGAAGCTTTCTTT
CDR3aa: CASSLEGSEAFF

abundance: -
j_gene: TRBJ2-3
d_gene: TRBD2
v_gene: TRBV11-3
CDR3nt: TGTGCCAGCAGCTTAGCCGGGAGGGGGGAAGATACGCAGTATTTT
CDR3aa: CASSLAGRGEDTQYF

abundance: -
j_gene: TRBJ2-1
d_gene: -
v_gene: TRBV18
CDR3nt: TGTGCCAACGCAAACGGCAGGGGTACCTACAATGAGCAGTTCTTC
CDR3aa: CANANGRGTYNEQFF

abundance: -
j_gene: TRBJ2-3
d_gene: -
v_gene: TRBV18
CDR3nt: TGTGCCAGCCACCCCCAGGGTGCACCCTCAGATACGCAGTATTTT
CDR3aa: CASHPQGAPSDTQYF

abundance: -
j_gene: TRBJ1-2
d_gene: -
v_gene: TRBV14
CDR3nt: TGTGCCAGCGGGGCGGGGAACTATGGCTACACCTTC
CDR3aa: CASGAGNYGYTF

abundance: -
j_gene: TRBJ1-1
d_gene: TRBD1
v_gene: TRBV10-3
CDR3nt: TGTGCCATCATGGGACAGGCTAACACTGAAGCTTTCTTT
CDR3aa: CAIMGQANTEAFF

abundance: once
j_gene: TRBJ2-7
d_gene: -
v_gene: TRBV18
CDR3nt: TGTGCCAGCTCAGGGACAAGGCACAACGAGCAGTACTTC
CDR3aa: CASSGTRHNEQYF

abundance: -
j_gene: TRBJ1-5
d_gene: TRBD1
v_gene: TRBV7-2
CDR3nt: TGTGCCAGCAGCTCCCGACAGGGAGGAAATCAGCCCCAGCATTTT
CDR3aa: CASSSRQGGNQPQHF

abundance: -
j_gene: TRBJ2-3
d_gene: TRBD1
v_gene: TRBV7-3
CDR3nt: TGTGCCAGCAGCTTAAACAGGGGGTCGGTGGATACGCAGTATTTT
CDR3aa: CASSLNRGSVDTQYF

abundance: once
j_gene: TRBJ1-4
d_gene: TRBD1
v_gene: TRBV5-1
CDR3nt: TGCGCCAGCAGCCCCGACAGGGGAGATGAAAAACTGTTTTTT
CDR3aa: CASSPDRGDEKLFF

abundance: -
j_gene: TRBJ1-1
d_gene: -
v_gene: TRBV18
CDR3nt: TGTGCCAGCTCCTACGGACAGCTGAACACTGAAGCTTTCTTT
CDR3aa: CASSYGQLNTEAFF

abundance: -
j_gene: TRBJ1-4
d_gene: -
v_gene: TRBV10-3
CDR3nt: TGTGCCATTGGGGGGGGAACTAATGAAAAACTGTTTTTT
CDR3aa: CAIGGGTNEKLFF

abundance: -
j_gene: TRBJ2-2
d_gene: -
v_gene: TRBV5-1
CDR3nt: TGCGCCAGCGACGGAAGGGGAGATACCGGGGAGCTGTTTTTT
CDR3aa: CASDGRGDTGELFF

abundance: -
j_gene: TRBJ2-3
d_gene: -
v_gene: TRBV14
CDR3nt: TGTGCCAGCAGCCAAGATTCAGGTCTTAGCACAGATACGCAGTATTTT
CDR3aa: CASSQDSGLSTDTQYF

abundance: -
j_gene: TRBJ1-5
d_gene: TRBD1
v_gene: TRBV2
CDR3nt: TGTGCCAGCAGTGTCGGGACAGGAGGGAGTCAGCCCCAGCATTTT
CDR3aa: CASSVGTGGSQPQHF

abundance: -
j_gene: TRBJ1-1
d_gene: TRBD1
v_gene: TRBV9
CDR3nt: TGTGCCAGCAGCGTACAGGGGGCCGCTGAAGCTTTCTTT
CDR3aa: CASSVQGAAEAFF

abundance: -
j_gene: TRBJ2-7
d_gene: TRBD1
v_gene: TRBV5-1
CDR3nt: TGCGCCAGCAGCTTGCAACCGGGACAGACCTACGAGCAGTACTTC
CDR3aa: CASSLQPGQTYEQYF

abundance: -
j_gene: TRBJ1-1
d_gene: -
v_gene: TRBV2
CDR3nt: TGTGCCAGCACCGCATTCCAGGGCAACACTGAAGCTTTCTTT
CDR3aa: CASTAFQGNTEAFF